This T cell receptor beta chain is drawn from a study of blood T cells in healthy people across ages. Study-wide results and limits: A roughly linear age-dependent decrease characterized TCR beta diversity per million T cells.

The extraction recovered at least 5.5 micrograms of total RNA per sample. CDR1 SGHTA and CDR2 FQGNSA come from the germline V gene. The CDR3 extends over 14 amino acids. V lost 5 bases to trimming and J lost 2 bases, with 13 bases between them. This clonotype was observed a handful of times. Its antigen is not known. A J-beta primer mix and a sample-barcoded 5' primer were used in a second PCR of roughly 6 to 11 cycles. Each of the cDNA molecules was tagged by a template-switch adaptor with 12 random nucleotides. TCRdb itself ran the 5' RACE reads through MiXCR, one entry per CDR3 protein. The table shows over 1,500,000 distinct CDR3 sequences, with roughly 50% occurring only once.

Sequences were obtained from blood. The source of this sequence is a woman between 40 and 50 years old in good health. V is TRBV7-2 and J is TRBJ2-7; D is perhaps TRBD1 (6 bases). CDR3 coding DNA: TGTGCCAGCAGCGCTCGACAGGCGACCTACGAGCAGTACTTC. It translates to CASSARQATYEQYF.